This TCR beta chain was recovered during a study of shared clonotypes between healthy human individuals. Study-level background: Plates per donor: three CD4 naive, three CD4 memory, two CD8 naive, one CD8 memory.

Data came from immunoSEQ multiplex PCR; TCRdb stores just in-frame clones and leaves some out. The sample includes approximately 2,000,000 clones, around 92% of them seen just once. General observations from the study: Richness estimates generally favored naive over memory subsets. Clonotype sharing among donors, it was expected, would be affected by sequencing depth.

Looked up from germline, CDR1 is SGHRS and CDR2 is YFSETQ. The CDR3 consists of 15 residues. The V and J ends lost 4 bases and 5 bases, in that order; junction bases with no gene match: 7. With regard to this clone: Its target is not known.

Splitting of CD4+ cells produced CD45RA+ naive and CD45RA-negative memory subsets. This rearrangement joins TRBV5-1 to TRBJ1-4, with 8 nucleotides matching TRBD1. This sequence originates from a man between 18 and 29 years old in good health. Some clones in this sample may be carry-over from other donors' samples. Sequencing was carried out using naive CD4+ T cells from PBMCs. The subset is: CD45RA+ positively selected. The CDR3 DNA reads TGCGCCAGCAGCGGCCTGACAGGGGCAAATGAAAAACTGTTTTTT. Translation: CASSGLTGANEKLFF.